One and the same sample provided the 22 T cell receptor beta chains below, sequenced in a study of early T cells in non-severe SARS-CoV-2 infection. TCRdb redid the calling of the 5' RACE reads with MiXCR, one entry per CDR3 protein. The sample lists roughly 26,000 distinct CDR3 sequences; more than 3.5% were seen once. The specimen sequenced was whole blood. The source is an adult who was a healthcare worker with PCR-confirmed SARS-CoV-2 infection or an uninfected control (not recorded which).

This clonotype was counted at least ten times. The rearrangement joins TRBV20-1 to TRBJ1-2; D gene uncertain. V lost 0 bases to trimming and J lost 6 bases, with 17 bases between them. From germline, CDR1 is DFQATT and CDR2 SNEGSKA (reference sequence). This CDR3 region has 15 residues. CDR3 protein: CSARDSPYRGNGYTF. The CDR3 DNA reads as TGCAGTGCTAGAGATTCCCCTTATCGGGGAAATGGCTACACCTTC.

This clonotype was observed at least ten times. The chain employs TRBV29-1 and TRBJ1-2; D is perhaps TRBD1 (6 bases). This CDR3 is 15 amino acids long. The V gene lost 6 bases and the J gene lost 2 bases, with 19 bases spanning the gap. CDR1 and CDR2 (germline): SQVTM, ANQGSEA. The CDR3 nucleotides are TGCAGCGTCGCGGGTTCCCCAGGGGTCAACTATGGCTACACCTTC. Protein: CSVAGSPGVNYGYTF.

About this clonotype itself: The germline gene is not matched at one end of the junction; a read error may be the cause. The CDR3 protein is CASSPTGSRKNIQYF. Here the CDR3 DNA reads TGTGCTAGCAGTCCTACAGGGAGCAGGAAAAACATTCAGTACTTC. The gene calls are TRBV7-7 and TRBJ2-4; D is perhaps TRBD1 (6 bases). This CDR3 region has 15 residues. Germline V gene sequence: CDR1 SSHAT, CDR2 FNYEAQ (reference sequence).

Ten or more counts support this clonotype. V gene TRBV5-1 combines with J gene TRBJ2-1; D is ambiguous. Germline V gene sequence: CDR1 SGHRS, CDR2 YFSETQ. Trimming took off 0 bases at V and 8 bases at J, with 12 bases between the two ends. This CDR3 comprises 14 residues. The CDR3 DNA sequence: TGCGCCAGCAGCTTGGGGCCAGAATCCCATGAGCAGTTCTTC. This codes for CASSLGPESHEQFF.

This clonotype was observed many times. V is TRBV20-1 and J is TRBJ2-1, with unresolved D. This CDR3 contains 10 residues. The germline V gene encodes CDR1 DFQATT and CDR2 SNEGSKA (reference sequence). V dropped 6 bases and J dropped 8 bases, with 8 bases sitting between them. The CDR3 coding sequence is TGCAGTGCAGCGAACTATGAGCAGTTCTTC. It codes for CSAANYEQFF.

The sample holds a few counts of this clonotype. The V call is TRBV12-3 or TRBV12-4, the J call TRBJ1-2; TRBD1 aligns across 7 bases. Germline trimming cut 4 bases from V and 8 bases from J; bases unmatched to any gene: 13. This CDR3 has 15 amino acids. CDR3 residues: CASSSGTERMRGYTF. Here the CDR3 DNA reads TGTGCCAGCAGTTCGGGGACAGAGAGGATGAGAGGCTACACCTTC.

This clonotype was observed a handful of times. V usage is TRBV12-3 or TRBV12-4 and J usage is TRBJ1-2; a weak D match, TRBD1 (6 bases). V lost 3 bases and J lost 4, with 12 bases in between. The CDR3 runs 14 residues. CDR3 residues: CASSFSRDTYGYTF. CDR3 coding DNA: TGTGCCAGCAGTTTCAGCCGGGACACCTATGGCTACACCTTC.

This clonotype was counted many times. The chain carries TRBV5-1 and TRBJ2-2; D is perhaps TRBD1 (5 bases). Trimming removed 2 bases at V and 1 base at J, with 12 bases between. Germline V gives CDR1 SGHRS, CDR2 YFSETQ. The CDR3 runs 16 residues. Written as DNA, the CDR3 is TGCGCCAGCAGCTTTATCTCAGGGCTGAACACCGGGGAGCTGTTTTTT. This codes for CASSFISGLNTGELFF.

This clonotype showed up many times. V gene TRBV7-2 combines with J gene TRBJ2-7; 9 bases match TRBD1. This CDR3 comprises 15 residues. The germline V gene encodes CDR1 SGHTA and CDR2 FQGNSA. J was trimmed by 7 bases and V by 1 base; bases with no gene match: 8. CDR3 sequence reads: CASSLVGGQGREQYF. For the CDR3, the DNA is TGTGCCAGCAGCTTAGTCGGGGGACAGGGTCGGGAGCAGTACTTC.

This clonotype was observed many times. The rearrangement links TRBV13 to TRBJ2-2, with a weak D call TRBD1 (5 bases). This CDR3 comprises 14 residues. The germline CDR1 and CDR2 sequences are PRHDT and FYEKMQ (reference sequence). The germline V and J ends were trimmed by 3 bases and 3 bases, with 8 bases remaining between them. The CDR3 DNA follows: TGTGCCAGCAGCTTTAGGGGTCACACCGGGGAGCTGTTTTTT. It encodes CASSFRGHTGELFF.

This clonotype was counted ten times or more. The chain is built from TRBV25-1 and TRBJ1-2; tentatively, D is TRBD1 (5 bases). The CDR3 has 13 amino acids. Trimming took 3 bases from V and 4 from J, leaving 9 bases between them. Germline V gene sequence: CDR1 MGHDK, CDR2 SYGVNS. The CDR3 is CASSDPGPYGYTF. The CDR3 DNA is TGTGCCAGCAGTGATCCAGGGCCCTATGGCTACACCTTC.

This clonotype was counted a few times. V usage is TRBV11-2 and J usage is TRBJ2-3, with unresolved D. V lost 0 bases, J lost 7 bases, and 8 bases lay in between. Germline V gene lookup returns CDR1 SGHAT and CDR2 FQNNGV. This CDR3 spans 13 amino acids. This CDR3 is CASSLDRLHTQYF. The CDR3, as DNA: TGTGCCAGCAGCTTAGACCGGCTTCATACGCAGTATTTT.

Many counts were recorded for this clonotype. As DNA, the CDR3 is TGTGCCAGCAGAAGGGGGGCCGGGGAGCTGTTTTTT. The encoded protein is CASRRGAGELFF. V is TRBV2 and J is TRBJ2-2; D might be TRBD1 or TRBD2, each matching 6 bases. The CDR3 is 12 residues long. V gave up 6 bases and J gave up 6 bases, with 8 bases separating them. Germline-derived CDR1 and CDR2 are SNHLY and FYNNEI.

This clonotype occurred many times. The rearrangement uses TRBV3-1 and TRBJ2-1, with D unclear. From germline, CDR1 is LGHDT and CDR2 YNNKEL (reference sequence). Trimming stripped 1 base from V and 5 bases from J, with 15 bases between. The CDR3 spans 16 residues. DNA of the CDR3: TGTGCCAGCAGCCAAGTGCGCCAAAGCAACCACAATGAGCAGTTCTTC. It specifies CASSQVRQSNHNEQFF.

This chain joins TRBV23-1 and TRBJ2-7; 12 bases align to TRBD2. TRBV23-1 is an open reading frame whose function is uncertain. The CDR3 runs 15 residues. Unmatched junction bases numbered 4, after V lost 3 bases and J lost 4 bases. The CDR3 sequence is CASSHPTSGSYEQYF. The CDR3 DNA sequence: TGCGCCAGCAGTCACCCGACTAGCGGGAGTTACGAGCAGTACTTC.

In its sample, this clonotype was seen many times. V is TRBV3-1 and J is TRBJ2-1, with a possible D match to TRBD2 (6 bases). Trimming took off 4 bases at V and 0 bases at J, with 13 bases between the two ends. This CDR3 is 16 amino acids long. The germline CDR1 and CDR2 sequences are LGHDT and YNNKEL (reference sequence). The CDR3 protein is CASSPLAASSYNEQFF. For the CDR3, the DNA is TGTGCCAGCAGCCCCTTAGCGGCAAGCTCCTACAATGAGCAGTTCTTC.

In its sample, this clonotype was seen many times. The V and J genes are TRBV19 and TRBJ2-2; the match to TRBD1 covers 8 bases. Trimming cost V 4 bases and J 4 bases; bases outside gene matches: 2. Germline CDR1 and CDR2: LNHDA and SQIVND (reference sequence). The CDR3 is 14 residues long. This CDR3 is CASSRQGLTGELFF. The CDR3 bases are TGTGCCAGTAGTAGACAGGGGCTCACCGGGGAGCTGTTTTTT.

The chain links TRBV2 to TRBJ2-7, with D unresolved. The CDR3 length is 13 residues. In germline, CDR1 is SNHLY, CDR2 FYNNEI. The V end lost 4 bases, the J end lost 4 bases, and 11 bases lay between the germline ends. The CDR3 here is CASSGEALYEQYF. The CDR3 nucleotides read TGTGCCAGCAGTGGAGAAGCTTTGTACGAGCAGTACTTC.

This clonotype has at least ten counts. The rearrangement uses TRBV5-1 and TRBJ2-3; no reliable D call. Per the germline V gene, CDR1 is SGHRS and CDR2 is YFSETQ. V lost 2 bases and J 4 bases, leaving 14 bases between the germline ends. The CDR3 runs 15 residues. The CDR3 is CASSFAVTGADTQYF. In nucleotides, the CDR3 is TGCGCCAGCAGCTTCGCGGTCACCGGCGCAGATACGCAGTATTTT. Full variable domain (missing parts from reference TRBV5-1 and TRBJ2-3): KAGVTQTPRYLIKTRGQQVTLSCSPISGHRSVSWYQQTPGQGLQFLFEYFSETQRNKGNFPGRFSGRQFSNSRSEMNVSTLELGDSALYLCASSFAVTGADTQYFGPGTRLTVL.

Many counts were recorded for this clonotype. The chain joins TRBV12-3 or TRBV12-4 to TRBJ1-5; tentatively, D is TRBD1 (5 bases). This CDR3 spans 12 amino acids. Deletions cut 8 bases from V and 7 bases from J, with 12 bases between. The DNA for the CDR3 is TGTGCCAGCGGGGGTCTCTACCAGCCCCAGCATTTT. Its protein product is CASGGLYQPQHF.

This clonotype was found many times. The chain couples TRBV27 to TRBJ2-7; the D gene is possibly TRBD2 (5 bases). V was clipped by 4 bases and J by 5 bases, with 15 bases between them. Germline V gives CDR1 MNHEY, CDR2 SMNVEV (reference sequence). The CDR3 contains 14 residues. DNA for the CDR3: TGTGCCAGCAGTTACAGAGGGCCGATCGACGAGCAGTACTTC. This encodes CASSYRGPIDEQYF.

This clonotype appeared many times. CDR3 region: CASRGTVDTEAFF. The DNA for the CDR3 is TGTGCCAGCAGGGGGACGGTGGACACTGAAGCTTTCTTT. V is TRBV12-3 or TRBV12-4 and J is TRBJ1-1, with D perhaps TRBD1 (5 bases). Trimming took off 6 bases at V and 3 bases at J, with 11 bases between the two ends. CDR3 length: 13 residues.